The 32 T cell receptor beta chains listed next were all sequenced from one sample in a study of T cell responses to AZD1222 COVID-19 vaccine (dated by TCRdb to about 2021). Library construction relied on the immunoSEQ multiplex PCR assay. Not all clones reach the TCRdb copy of this immuneACCESS table, which keeps in-frame sequences only. Checked studies attribute under half of the gap to unresolved V genes and leave the rest unexplained. Across this sample there are 120,000 to 150,000 clones, with approximately 78% seen only once. Of the sample, less than 5% falls within the top ten clones. In light of the paper, this sample's time point label describes: baseline before first vaccination. Sample treatment or condition, as interpreted from the label and publication: meningococcal conjugate vaccine given as trial control. Specimen: peripheral blood, collected on day 0 of MenACWY control vaccination. The source of these receptors is an adult in good health.

The genes are TRBV6-6 and TRBJ2-5; possible D gene TRBD2, 6 bases. This CDR3 contains 17 residues. With 5 bases removed from V and 7 bases from J, the gap between germline ends came to 26 bases. The germline gives CDR1 MNHNY, CDR2 SVGAGI (reference sequence). CDR3 region: CASSLGLLPSPSGTQYF. CDR3 sequence (DNA): TGTGCCAGCAGTCTGGGACTTCTACCCTCCCCTTCCGGGACCCAGTACTTC.

The V and J genes are TRBV14 and TRBJ1-2; D ambiguous. CDR1 is SGHDN and CDR2 is FVKESK in the germline V gene. The V end lost 0 bases, the J end lost 4 bases, and 18 bases lay between the germline ends. CDR3 length: 17 amino acids. CDR3 sequence: CASSQDPDPRRTYGYTF. CDR3 nucleotide sequence: TGTGCCAGCAGCCAAGATCCCGACCCTCGACGTACCTATGGCTACACCTTC.

The V call is TRBV6-1, the J call TRBJ1-6; a weak D match, TRBD1 (5 bases). Per germline, CDR1 MNHNS and CDR2 SASEGT. V was shortened by 0 bases and J by 7 bases, with 10 bases between the two germline ends. CDR3 size: 15 residues. CDR3 sequence reads: CASSEAGGINSPLHF. The CDR3 region has the DNA TGTGCCAGCAGTGAAGCGGGGGGGATAAATTCACCCCTCCACTTT.

This rearrangement joins TRBV19 to TRBJ1-6; D is ambiguous. The CDR3 runs to 17 residues. With 4 bases removed from V and 0 bases from J, the gap between germline ends came to 13 bases. Germline CDR1 and CDR2: LNHDA and SQIVND (reference sequence). The CDR3 DNA reads TGTGCCAGTAGTAACAGACGGGGAAGCTCCTATAATTCACCCCTCCACTTT. As protein: CASSNRRGSSYNSPLHF.

The chain carries TRBV19 and TRBJ2-3, with D maybe TRBD1 (6 bases). This CDR3 comprises 16 residues. CDR1 LNHDA and CDR2 SQIVND come from the germline V gene (reference sequence). The ends were cut back, 5 bases at V and 6 bases at J, with 21 bases in the middle. The CDR3 DNA follows: TGTGCCAGTAGTCAATACGGGACACCCCAGGCGGATACGCAGTATTTT. It encodes CASSQYGTPQADTQYF.

This chain joins TRBV30 and TRBJ1-5; a weak D match, TRBD1 (6 bases). This CDR3 has 15 amino acids. Trimming took off 5 bases at V and 5 bases at J, with 19 bases between the two ends. Germline CDR1 GTSNPN, CDR2 SVGIG (reference sequence). CDR3 sequence: CAWRRRQAAHQPQHF. In DNA form, the CDR3 reads TGTGCCTGGCGCAGGAGACAGGCGGCGCATCAGCCCCAGCATTTT.

V is TRBV29-1 and J is TRBJ1-1; perhaps TRBD1 as D (6 bases). Germline lookup yields CDR1 SQVTM and CDR2 ANQGSEA. CDR3 length: 13 amino acids. Trimming took off 2 bases at V and 5 bases at J, with 12 bases between the two ends. CDR3 region: CSVEHTGRTEAFF. CDR3 coding DNA: TGCAGCGTTGAACACACAGGGCGGACTGAAGCTTTCTTT.

The genes are TRBV2 and TRBJ1-1, with 7 nucleotides matching TRBD1. The ends lost 8 bases at V and 1 base at J; junction bases unmatched: 7. Germline values: CDR1 SNHLY, CDR2 FYNNEI. CDR3 length equals 14 residues. The CDR3 is CASGSGQWNTEAFF. CDR3 bases: TGTGCCAGCGGTTCGGGACAGTGGAACACTGAAGCTTTCTTT.

This clone has a handful of counts. The chain uses TRBV7-9 and TRBJ1-2; D perhaps matches TRBD1 (5 bases). V was pared by 5 bases and J by 10 bases, with 17 bases between. This CDR3 region has 13 residues. Germline V gene data show CDR1 as SEHNR and CDR2 as FQNEAQ (reference sequence). In DNA form, the CDR3 reads TGTGCCAGCAGCCAAGGGACGGGCTGGGACTACACCTTC. Its translation: CASSQGTGWDYTF.

This chain joins TRBV25-1 and TRBJ2-1; no firm D call. Germline CDR1 reads MGHDK; CDR2 reads SYGVNS. The CDR3 covers 15 residues. V gave up 2 bases and J gave up 6 bases, with 14 bases separating them. The CDR3 here is CASSESKGSINEQFF. The CDR3 nucleotides are TGTGCCAGCAGTGAAAGCAAGGGTTCAATCAATGAGCAGTTCTTC.

The J gene is TRBJ2-2, the V gene TRBV4-1; 12 bases are a match to TRBD2. This CDR3 contains 16 residues. After removal of 4 bases from V and 3 bases from J, the junction contained 3 bases not matched to a gene. CDR1 and CDR2 from the germline V gene are MGHRA and YSYEKL. CDR3 loop: CASSRASGGDTGELFF. CDR3 coding DNA: TGCGCCAGCAGCCGAGCTAGCGGGGGGGACACCGGGGAGCTGTTTTTT.

The chain carries TRBV9 and TRBJ1-2; 7 nucleotides agree with TRBD1. This CDR3 contains 13 residues. The V and J ends lost 3 bases and 4 bases, in that order; junction bases with no gene match: 3. Germline CDR1 reads SGDLS; CDR2 reads YYNGEE. CDR3 residues: CASSDGTVYGYTF. CDR3 coding DNA: TGTGCCAGCAGCGACGGGACAGTCTATGGCTACACCTTC.

V and J are TRBV3-1 (or the pseudogene TRBV3-2) and TRBJ2-3, with 12 bases aligning to TRBD2. Germline V gives CDR1 LGHDT, CDR2 YNNKEL (reference sequence). V was pared by 7 bases and J by 1 base, with 12 bases of the junction left unmatched. The CDR3 has 18 residues. This chain's CDR3 is CASTRLASGGAGTDTQYF. CDR3 nucleotides: TGTGCCAGCACCCGCTTGGCTAGCGGGGGGGCCGGCACAGATACGCAGTATTTT.

The rearrangement links TRBV2 to TRBJ2-3; D perhaps matches TRBD1 (5 bases). Trimming took off 7 bases at V and 5 bases at J, with 10 bases between the two ends. CDR1 is SNHLY, CDR2 FYNNEI, per germline. The CDR3 loop spans 12 amino acids. The CDR3 sequence: CASIRAEDTQYF. The CDR3 DNA sequence: TGTGCCAGCATCAGGGCGGAAGATACGCAGTATTTT.

This sequence joins TRBV6-5 and TRBJ2-5; TRBD1 matches at 8 bases. Trimming at V came to 2 bases and at J to 4 bases, leaving 9 bases not matched to a gene. The CDR3 is 16 residues long. Per germline, CDR1 MNHEY and CDR2 SVGAGI. CDR3 protein: CASSYASGGAGETQYF. The DNA for the CDR3 is TGTGCCAGCAGTTACGCCTCAGGGGGCGCGGGAGAGACCCAGTACTTC.

This clone occurred once. J is TRBJ2-1 and V is TRBV4-2, with 13 bases lining up with TRBD2. Germline CDR1 and CDR2: LGHNA and YNFKEQ. V was clipped by 3 bases and J by 1 base; unmatched bases: 6. The CDR3 runs to 18 residues. The CDR3 DNA is TGTGCCAGCAGCCAGGCGACTAGCGGGGGGAGGTCCTACAATGAGCAGTTCTTC. Translated, it gives CASSQATSGGRSYNEQFF.

The chain links TRBV5-1 to TRBJ2-2; TRBD1 or TRBD2 may be the D gene (6 bases each). In germline, CDR1 is SGHRS, CDR2 YFSETQ. The V and J ends lost 5 bases and 3 bases respectively, with 14 bases between them. The CDR3 spans 15 residues. The CDR3 sequence is CASRSGGGDTGELFF. CDR3 in DNA: TGCGCCAGCAGGTCCGGAGGGGGAGACACCGGGGAGCTGTTTTTT.

This clone was found once. The genes are TRBV6-1 and TRBJ2-5, with D perhaps being TRBD1 or TRBD2 (5 bases each). Germline CDR1 and CDR2: MNHNS and SASEGT. This CDR3 contains 15 residues. V lost 2 bases to trimming and J lost 3 bases, with 13 bases between them. CDR3: CASSEWGTGKETQYF. The CDR3 bases are TGTGCCAGCAGTGAATGGGGGACGGGGAAAGAGACCCAGTACTTC.

This clone was seen more than once but under ten times. The chain has TRBV9 and TRBJ2-1; perhaps TRBD2 as D (5 bases). The CDR3 loop spans 15 amino acids. Between the trimmed V and J ends, which lost 7 bases and 0 bases, there was a span of 14 bases. Germline V gene sequence: CDR1 SGDLS, CDR2 YYNGEE. The CDR3 here is CASGTRGSSYNEQFF. The CDR3 nucleotides read TGTGCCAGCGGAACCCGGGGTAGCTCCTACAATGAGCAGTTCTTC.

DNA of the CDR3: TGTGCCAGCAGTTGGGGGAGGAAATGGGCTGGCTACACCTTC. Its translation is CASSWGRKWAGYTF. V gene TRBV28 combines with J gene TRBJ1-2, with a possible D match to TRBD1 (5 bases). Trimming shortened V by 4 bases and J by 7 bases, and 16 bases separated the two germline ends. From germline, CDR1 is MDHEN and CDR2 SYDVKM. The CDR3 runs to 14 residues.

The chain links TRBV14 to TRBJ2-5, with D possibly matching TRBD2 (6 bases). CDR1 SGHDN and CDR2 FVKESK come from the germline V gene. The CDR3 loop spans 17 amino acids. Trimming cost V 0 bases and J 3 bases, with 17 bases left between them. The chain's CDR3 is CASSQDHPGSAKETQYF. The CDR3 DNA follows: TGTGCCAGCAGCCAAGATCACCCCGGGAGTGCTAAAGAGACCCAGTACTTC.

The chain recombines TRBV2 with TRBJ1-6; D ambiguous. CDR1 and CDR2 from the germline V gene are SNHLY and FYNNEI. V lost 0 bases to trimming and J lost 7 bases, with 4 bases between them. The CDR3 length is 13 residues. CDR3: CASSEAVNSPLHF. The CDR3 nucleotides read TGTGCCAGCAGTGAAGCGGTGAATTCACCCCTCCACTTT.

The chain carries TRBV5-1 and TRBJ2-2; 11 bases are shared with TRBD2. Germline values: CDR1 SGHRS, CDR2 YFSETQ. CDR3 size: 15 residues. Trimming took 2 bases from V and 3 from J; bases not matched to a gene: 0. CDR3 in DNA: TGCGCCAGCAGCTTACTAGCGGGGGACACCGGGGAGCTGTTTTTT. It is translated as CASSLLAGDTGELFF.

This CDR3 is CASSLQEVSGTEAFF. Written as DNA, the CDR3 is TGTGCCAGCTCACTACAGGAAGTGAGTGGCACTGAAGCTTTCTTT. The chain couples TRBV18 to TRBJ1-1; possible D gene TRBD1, 5 bases. Germline V gives CDR1 KGHSH, CDR2 LQKENI. Trimming took 4 bases from V and 4 from J, leaving 16 bases between them. The CDR3 length is 15 residues.

The rearrangement uses TRBV4-1 and TRBJ1-5; D is unresolved. Germline values: CDR1 MGHRA, CDR2 YSYEKL. The CDR3 has 15 amino acids. Trimming removed 1 base from V and 4 bases from J, with 11 bases in between. The CDR3 region has the DNA TGCGCCAGCAGCCAAGTGGCAGTTGGGAATCAGCCCCAGCATTTT. Its translation is CASSQVAVGNQPQHF.

Here the CDR3 DNA reads TGTGCCAGCAGTTTATCGTGGGGGTTCACAGATACGCAGTATTTT. It codes for CASSLSWGFTDTQYF. V gene TRBV27 combines with J gene TRBJ2-3; either TRBD1 or TRBD2 may fit D (5 bases each). The CDR3 spans 15 residues. Germline V gene lookup returns CDR1 MNHEY and CDR2 SMNVEV (reference sequence). The V and J ends lost 0 bases and 2 bases respectively, with 9 bases between them.

The V and J genes are TRBV20-1 and TRBJ2-3; either TRBD1 or TRBD2 may fit D (5 bases each). Germline-derived CDR1 and CDR2 are DFQATT and SNEGSKA (reference sequence). This CDR3 is built from 15 residues. Trimming shortened V by 3 bases and J by 2 bases, and 15 bases separated the two germline ends. The CDR3 spells CSASRGPTNTDTQYF. CDR3 DNA sequence: TGCAGTGCTAGTAGGGGACCCACCAACACAGATACGCAGTATTTT.

The chain is built from TRBV9 and TRBJ1-1; D is possibly TRBD1 (6 bases). CDR3 size: 14 residues. Trimming removed 2 bases at V and 6 bases at J, with 14 bases between. Germline assignment: CDR1 SGDLS and CDR2 YYNGEE. The CDR3 DNA follows: TGTGCCAGCAGCGTCAATTTACAGGGTCCTGAAGCTTTCTTT. This gives the protein CASSVNLQGPEAFF.

V is TRBV24-1 and J is TRBJ1-4; TRBD1 agrees at 8 bases. This CDR3 region has 15 residues. Trimming at V came to 9 bases and at J to 7 bases, leaving 12 bases not matched to a gene. CDR1 and CDR2 (germline): KGHDR, SFDVKD. CDR3 DNA sequence: TGTGCCACCGGGTATCCGACCGGGACAGGTGAAAAACTGTTTTTT. This translates into CATGYPTGTGEKLFF.

The chain joins TRBV7-8 to TRBJ2-3, with TRBD1 matching over 10 bases. Germline trimming cut 5 bases from V and 3 bases from J; bases unmatched to any gene: 8. The CDR3 is made up of 16 amino acids. The germline gives CDR1 SGHVS, CDR2 FQNEAQ. The CDR3 coding sequence is TGTGCCAGCAGCCTCCGGGACAGGGGAATGACAGATACGCAGTATTTT. It encodes CASSLRDRGMTDTQYF.

The chain couples TRBV5-4 to TRBJ1-2; D unresolved. Germline V gives CDR1 SGHNT, CDR2 YYREEE (reference sequence). The CDR3 runs 14 residues. Trimming left V 0 bases short and J 1 base short, with 7 bases between. The CDR3 DNA sequence: TGTGCCAGCAGCTTGGGTTTCGGTAACTATGGCTACACCTTC. Translating gives CASSLGFGNYGYTF.

The CDR3 sequence: CASSTRQGGLAFF. The CDR3 DNA is TGTGCCAGCAGTACCCGACAGGGAGGGTTAGCTTTCTTT. This chain uses TRBV12-3 or TRBV12-4 with TRBJ1-1; 7 nucleotides agree with TRBD1. This CDR3 spans 13 amino acids. The V gene end was trimmed by 5 bases and the J gene end by 10 bases; junction bases not matched to a gene: 10.